Detailed here is one T cell receptor beta chain. The target of this receptor is not known. No base quality values were provided; no much bigger clone lies one nucleotide off. Sequences SQVTM (CDR1) and ANQGSEA (CDR2) are obtained from the germline V gene. V loses 6 bases, J loses 0 bases, and the germline ends lie 13 bases apart. The CDR3 measures 14 amino acids from cysteine to phenylalanine. Only the CDR3 DNA stays, 42 bases, in frame from base 1. These data are taken from a study of post-analysis software for immune sequencing data (dated by TCRdb to the mid-2010s). For the wider study: The recorded disease courses included relapsing-remitting, secondary progressive and progressive-relapsing multiple sclerosis, and some patients had no subtype annotation. The multiple sclerosis patient repertoires were compared with around ten previously published healthy control repertoires from donors aged about 6 to 26 years. A subset of samples was prepared in parallel using single-end sample barcoding, then pooled and co-amplified after Illumina adapter ligation. Study-wide conclusions, independent of this receptor: Direct clustering with F measure showed strong co-clustering of samples prepared in the same batch, prompting a batch-effect correction. Significantly lower normalized Chao1 diversity was found in multiple sclerosis patients than in controls, suggesting substantial peripheral T-cell clonal expansion. The control group was slightly older than the multiple sclerosis patient group. A handful of TRBV segments, including TRBV5-6, TRBV5-1 and TRBV20-1, were significantly more frequent in patients than controls.

To demonstrate the VDJtools post-analysis software, TCR beta repertoires were profiled from the peripheral blood of 13 young patients with multiple sclerosis. The multiple sclerosis patients were children and adolescents between roughly 6 and 15 years of age. The receptor library was made with PCR. Reads for this sample came from an Illumina HiSeq 2500. Unique molecular identifiers were incorporated into TCR beta cDNA libraries to reduce PCR and sequencing biases. Around 500,000 cDNA molecules were obtained for every 1 to 10 million input T cells, so each molecule roughly corresponded to one T cell. The same protocol used for the earlier healthy control dataset was applied to prepare and sequence the patient libraries. Samples belonging to the same batch were prepared together, multiplexed and sequenced on a shared HiSeq lane. Per the source publication's procedure: Raw barcoded reads were processed with MIGEC, discarding single-read molecular identifier groups before consensus assembly and CDR3 extraction. VDJtools was used for post-analysis of the clonotype tables, and diversity was normalized by down-sampling every dataset to the size of the smallest sample. In repertoire overlap clustering, CDR3 amino acid sequences, but not nucleotide sequences, were matched to correct batch-related cross-sample contamination. Starting from the raw public reads, TCRdb applied fastp trimming at Q25, assembled clones with MiXCR and retained in-frame beta chains. CDR3 protein sequences are deduplicated, and each keeps its most common genes and DNA. These V and J calls derive from TCRdb rather than the authors' analysis. The sample table shows almost 700,000 distinct CDR3 sequences, and around 60% are seen once. Around 11% of the sample rests with the top ten.

The chain links TRBV29-1 with TRBJ2-3; the D region possibly corresponds to TRBD2 (7 bases align). The sequence derives from a girl aged 2 to 9 with multiple sclerosis. The sample comprised blood. The bases read TGCAGCGTCCTAGGGGGAGGGAGCACAGATACGCAGTATTTT. Its translation is CSVLGGGSTDTQYF.